This T cell receptor beta chain is from a study of cytomegalovirus exposure and HLA in healthy donors. In the study overall: Both the 100 to 150 validation repertoires and the 500 to 700 first-cohort repertoires used the same platform, as reported by a later analysis. Study-wide results and caveats: Some TCR beta chains (more than 150 of them) were listed as cytomegalovirus-associated. TCR clusters originating in the first cohort tended to co-occur in the roughly 120 validation repertoires, according to a later analysis.

Clones were sequenced by immunoSEQ multiplex PCR, and TCRdb holds only the in-frame ones, with some missing. This sample has 170,000 or so clones; about 80% occur once, and the top ten carry 2.5% to 3%. Concerning this clone itself: The antigen is not known.

Separate from the roughly 610-subject first cohort, the roughly 110-subject validation cohort was the one that the donors belonged to. Germline V gene sequence: CDR1 KGHSH, CDR2 LQKENI. Deletions cut 2 bases from V and 4 bases from J, with 15 bases between. The CDR3 is 15 amino acids. Input material: PBMCs. The chain joins TRBV18 to TRBJ2-7; D possibly corresponds to TRBD2 (6 bases). The sequence came from a woman aged 18-35 years in good health and CMV-seropositive. The CDR3 protein is CASSPFRDFSYEQYF. The CDR3 DNA sequence: TGTGCCAGCTCACCATTTAGGGACTTTTCATACGAGCAGTACTTC.